The 30 T cell receptor beta chains below all came from one sample that was sequenced in a study of regulatory T cells in long-lasting Graves disease. iRepertoire HTBI primers and Arm-PCR of CDR3 regions built TCR beta libraries. TCRdb re-analysed the multiplex PCR reads in MiXCR, keeping a single row per CDR3 protein. The sample carries some 350,000 distinct CDR3 sequences, 16% recorded once. Described time point: newly diagnosed GD, antithyroid drugs for less than 3 months. The TCR library was made from RNA that had been extracted from PBMCs in TRIzol. The same data also contributed to another study, on T cells in Graves' hyperthyroidism and ophthalmopathy.

The specimen was peripheral blood mononuclear cells (PBMCs), collected at new diagnosis, from a patient treated with antithyroid drugs. These receptor sequences come from a young woman with Graves disease.

The genes are TRBV16 and TRBJ2-1; 10 bases match TRBD2. This CDR3 has 15 amino acids. Germline V gene data show CDR1 as KGHSY and CDR2 as FQNENV. V dropped 7 bases and J dropped 6; count of bases not matched to a gene: 9. The CDR3 region has the DNA TGTGCCAGCACCCCAGCGGGAGGGACTGTCAATGAGCAGTTCTTC. This encodes CASTPAGGTVNEQFF. Drawing the rest from reference TRBV16 and TRBJ2-1, the complete variable domain is GEEVAQTPKHLVRGEGQKAKLYCAPIKGHSYVFWYQQVLKNEFKFLISFQNENVFDETGMPKERFSAKCLPNSPCSLEIQATKLEDSAVYFCASTPAGGTVNEQFFGPGTRLTVL.

This clonotype was picked up many times. This chain's CDR3 is CASSFSRHGGIDTEAFF. The CDR3 bases are TGTGCCAGCAGCTTTAGCCGGCACGGTGGGATCGACACTGAAGCTTTCTTT. V and J are TRBV11-2 and TRBJ1-1; D gene uncertain. The length of the CDR3 is 17 residues. Trimming cost V 3 bases and J 3 bases, with 20 bases left between them. Germline V gives CDR1 SGHAT, CDR2 FQNNGV.

This clonotype was found many times. The chain combines TRBV2 with TRBJ2-1, with 11 bases identical to TRBD2. Germline loops: CDR1 SNHLY, CDR2 FYNNEI. Trimming cost V 6 bases and J 9 bases; bases outside gene matches: 10. The CDR3 contains 15 residues. CDR3 bases: TGTGCCAGCAGAGAACTAGCGGGAGCCAGGGGTGAGCAGTTCTTC. Amino acid sequence: CASRELAGARGEQFF.

This clonotype came up many times. This rearrangement joins TRBV20-1 to TRBJ1-1; 9 bases line up with TRBD1. Trimming at V came to 3 bases and at J to 1 base, leaving 9 bases not matched to a gene. This CDR3 region has 16 residues. Germline-derived CDR1 and CDR2 are DFQATT and SNEGSKA (reference sequence). The CDR3 spells CSARDPGQGANTEAFF. The CDR3 DNA is TGCAGTGCTAGGGACCCGGGACAGGGAGCGAACACTGAAGCTTTCTTT.

This chain connects TRBV20-1 to TRBJ1-5; D call uncertain. Per germline, CDR1 DFQATT and CDR2 SNEGSKA (reference sequence). The CDR3 length is 13 residues. V was trimmed by 2 bases and J by 3 bases, leaving 8 bases between them. DNA for the CDR3: TGCAGTGCTAGACCGGGGTTCAATCAGCCCCAGCATTTT. Its translation: CSARPGFNQPQHF.

This clonotype occurred many times. This chain uses TRBV28 with TRBJ1-1; D is perhaps TRBD1 (5 bases). Germline assignment: CDR1 MDHEN and CDR2 SYDVKM. This CDR3 region has 12 residues. The V end lost 6 bases, the J end lost 5 bases, and 10 bases lay between the germline ends. CDR3 bases: TGTGCCAGCAGGTGGGGGGGGACTGAAGCTTTCTTT. It specifies CASRWGGTEAFF. Combining the CDR3 with reference TRBV28 and TRBJ1-1 gives the whole variable domain DVKVTQSSRYLVKRTGEKVFLECVQDMDHENMFWYRQDPGLGLRLIYFSYDVKMKEKGDIPEGYSVSREKKERFSLILESASTNQTSMYLCASRWGGTEAFFGQGTRLTVV.

This clonotype was counted many times. The chain couples TRBV6-1 to TRBJ2-7, with D perhaps TRBD1 (5 bases). Looked up from germline, CDR1 is MNHNS and CDR2 is SASEGT. The CDR3 contains 11 residues. V was trimmed by 7 bases and J by 3 bases, leaving 7 bases between them. CDR3 residues: CASTGIYEQYF. Here the CDR3 DNA reads TGTGCCAGCACAGGGATCTACGAGCAGTACTTC.

This clonotype was seen a few times. This rearrangement joins TRBV5-6 to TRBJ1-1; D ambiguous. Per the germline V gene, CDR1 is SGHDT and CDR2 is YYEEEE. The CDR3 consists of 14 residues. V shed 1 base and J shed 6 bases, with 13 bases lying between them. Written as DNA, the CDR3 is TGTGCCAGCAGCTTGCGAGGGTTTGAGTCTGAAGCTTTCTTT. This gives the protein CASSLRGFESEAFF.

The V and J genes are TRBV25-1 and TRBJ1-1; D is perhaps TRBD1 (5 bases). The germline gives CDR1 MGHDK, CDR2 SYGVNS. V gave up 3 bases and J gave up 11 bases, with 16 bases separating them. CDR3 length: 13 amino acids. CDR3 region: CASSEGGEIDAFF. DNA for the CDR3: TGTGCCAGCAGTGAGGGGGGGGAAATTGACGCTTTCTTT.

There are a few counts of this clonotype. This chain connects TRBV4-1 to TRBJ1-2; D gene uncertain. V shed 1 base and J shed 1 base, with 10 bases lying between them. The germline gives CDR1 MGHRA, CDR2 YSYEKL. There are 15 residues in the CDR3. CDR3 loop: CASSQAAGYNYGYTF. Written as DNA, the CDR3 is TGCGCCAGCAGCCAAGCGGCAGGCTATAACTATGGCTACACCTTC.

This clonotype was counted ten times or more. The chain employs TRBV6-2 or TRBV6-3 and TRBJ2-1; D gene uncertain. The CDR3 is 13 residues long. Germline V gene sequence: CDR1 MNHEY, CDR2 SVGEGT. The V and J ends lost 4 bases and 6 bases respectively, with 10 bases between them. The chain's CDR3 is CASSSILGNEQFF. DNA for the CDR3: TGTGCCAGCAGTTCGATCCTCGGCAATGAGCAGTTCTTC.

This clonotype was observed many times. The chain is built from TRBV11-3 and TRBJ2-7, with 12 bases fitting TRBD2. J lost 0 bases, V lost 8 bases, and 2 bases had no gene match. CDR1 is SGHNT, CDR2 YENEEA, per germline. CDR3 length: 14 residues. The CDR3 region has the DNA TGTGCCAGCCGGACTAGCGGGACCTCCTACGAGCAGTACTTC. It codes for CASRTSGTSYEQYF.

This clonotype was counted at least ten times. V is TRBV6-5 and J is TRBJ1-6; 7 positions match TRBD1. The germline V gene has CDR1 MNHEY and CDR2 SVGAGI. This CDR3 region has 16 residues. V was pared by 2 bases and J by 14 bases, with 15 bases of the junction left unmatched. The CDR3 DNA follows: TGTGCCAGCAGTTACGAGGGGGCAAAACCTTATCGCACCCTCCACTTT. This translates into CASSYEGAKPYRTLHF.

Only a few counts were recorded for this clonotype. The rearrangement uses TRBV28 and TRBJ2-7, with D perhaps being TRBD1 or TRBD2 (5 bases each). Germline loops: CDR1 MDHEN, CDR2 SYDVKM. CDR3 length: 17 residues. V gave up 6 bases and J gave up 2 bases, with 23 bases separating them. This CDR3 is CASSLADPRDGPYEQYF. Written as DNA, the CDR3 is TGTGCCAGCAGCTTAGCAGATCCCCGGGACGGGCCCTACGAGCAGTACTTC.

Ten or more counts support this clonotype. The chain joins TRBV6-1 to TRBJ2-3; TRBD1 agrees at 9 bases. This CDR3 comprises 16 residues. V dropped 7 bases and J dropped 6; count of bases not matched to a gene: 14. In germline, CDR1 is MNHNS, CDR2 SASEGT. As DNA, the CDR3 is TGTGCCAGCACCTCCCCTCGGGACAGGGTACACGATACGCAGTATTTT. This encodes CASTSPRDRVHDTQYF.

This clonotype was counted once. The chain's CDR3 is CSVERASGANVLTF. CDR3 sequence (DNA): TGCAGCGTTGAACGAGCTTCTGGGGCCAACGTCCTGACTTTC. The chain employs TRBV29-1 and TRBJ2-6; D ambiguous. Trimming pared 2 bases from V and 1 base from J, leaving 6 bases between. CDR3 size: 14 residues. The V gene's germline CDR1 is SQVTM and CDR2 ANQGSEA.

This clonotype was recorded at least ten times. The chain employs TRBV12-3 or TRBV12-4 and TRBJ1-1; 9 nucleotides match TRBD1. The CDR3 runs to 12 residues. J lost 10 bases, V lost 4 bases, and 4 bases had no gene match. The CDR3 nucleotides read TGTGCCAGCAGTTGGGGACAGGGAAGAGCTTTCTTT. Translation gives CASSWGQGRAFF.

This clonotype has at least ten counts. J is TRBJ1-1 and V is TRBV5-1; 7 bases fit TRBD1. The germline V gene encodes CDR1 SGHRS and CDR2 YFSETQ. This CDR3 contains 13 residues. V dropped 3 bases and J dropped 5; count of bases not matched to a gene: 4. CDR3: CASSSWTGTEAFF. In DNA form, the CDR3 reads TGCGCCAGCAGCTCCTGGACAGGAACTGAAGCTTTCTTT.

This clonotype was seen ten or more times. The genes are TRBV12-3 or TRBV12-4 and TRBJ1-1; D call uncertain. This CDR3 spans 13 amino acids. V lost 1 base to trimming and J lost 11 bases, with 14 bases between them. The CDR3 reads CASSLGAGPLAFF. The CDR3 coding sequence is TGTGCCAGCAGTTTAGGGGCCGGGCCTTTGGCTTTCTTT.

This clonotype was recorded many times. The V gene is TRBV11-2, the J gene TRBJ1-1, with a possible D match to TRBD1 (5 bases). The germline V gene has CDR1 SGHAT and CDR2 FQNNGV. The CDR3 runs to 12 residues. With 3 bases removed from V and 5 bases from J, the gap between germline ends came to 7 bases. CDR3 region: CASSFYRTEAFF. CDR3 in DNA: TGTGCCAGCAGCTTTTACAGGACTGAAGCTTTCTTT.

This clonotype was seen many times. V and J are TRBV11-2 and TRBJ2-7, with 9 bases lining up with TRBD2. Germline trimming cut 3 bases from V and 0 bases from J; bases unmatched to any gene: 9. Germline CDR1 reads SGHAT; CDR2 reads FQNNGV. The CDR3 is made up of 17 amino acids. The CDR3 DNA reads TGTGCCAGCAGCTTCGTAGCGGGGGATACTAGCTCCTACGAGCAGTACTTC. This gives the protein CASSFVAGDTSSYEQYF. The full variable domain, completed using reference TRBV11-2 and TRBJ2-7, is EAGVAQSPRYKIIEKRQSVAFWCNPISGHATLYWYQQILGQGPKLLIQFQNNGVVDDSQLPKDRFSAERLKGVDSTLKIQPAKLEDSAVYLCASSFVAGDTSSYEQYFGPGTRLTVT.

Comment on this clonotype: A read error is possible here, since a much larger clone lies one base away. The conserved phenylalanine or tryptophan is not found at the CDR3 terminus, so this likely reflects a read error. V usage is TRBV11-2 and J usage is TRBJ2-5, with TRBD2 matching 16 bases. Looked up from germline, CDR1 is SGHAT and CDR2 is FQNNGV. The CDR3 totals 15 residues. With V trimmed by 4 bases and J by 7 bases, 3 bases remained unmatched. CDR3 nucleotide sequence: TGTGCCAGCAGCTCGGGACTAGCGGGGGGGCCGACCCAGTACCTC. Its protein is CASSSGLAGGPTQYL.

This clonotype was recorded many times. The chain links TRBV6-5 to TRBJ1-1, with unresolved D. The germline V gene has CDR1 MNHEY and CDR2 SVGAGI. Trimming took off 4 bases at V and 3 bases at J, with 12 bases between the two ends. This CDR3 contains 14 residues. The CDR3 is CASSFSARDTEAFF. The CDR3 DNA sequence: TGTGCCAGCAGTTTCTCTGCTCGGGACACTGAAGCTTTCTTT.

This sequence joins TRBV30 and TRBJ2-3; TRBD2 aligns across 11 bases. The CDR3 contains 16 residues. V dropped 2 bases and J dropped 1; count of bases not matched to a gene: 5. Germline V lookup: CDR1 GTSNPN, CDR2 SVGIG (reference sequence). The CDR3 DNA reads as TGTGCCTGGAGTAGTATAGCGGGAGGGGGCACAGATACGCAGTATTTT. This codes for CAWSSIAGGGTDTQYF.

This clonotype has more than one count but fewer than ten. The V call is TRBV9, the J call TRBJ2-1; D gene ambiguous. Germline assignment: CDR1 SGDLS and CDR2 YYNGEE. V was shortened by 3 bases and J by 5 bases, with 6 bases between the two germline ends. This CDR3 is 12 amino acids long. CDR3 residues: CASSAGNNEQFF. DNA of the CDR3: TGTGCCAGCAGCGCTGGAAACAATGAGCAGTTCTTC.

This clonotype was recorded many times. At one of its ends the junction is not consistent with the germline gene, which may arise from a read error. V is TRBV7-6 and J is TRBJ2-1; the D is unclear. This CDR3 contains 11 residues. Per germline, CDR1 SGHVS and CDR2 FNYEAQ. The CDR3 nucleotides read TGTGCCTGCAGTTCGGACAATGAGCAGTTCTTC. It translates to CACSSDNEQFF.

Comment on this clonotype: It may be a read error: a sequence one base away is much more abundant. The chain combines TRBV20-1 with TRBJ2-1, with TRBD2 matching over 12 bases. Unmatched junction bases numbered 7, after V lost 6 bases and J lost 10 bases. CDR1 DFQATT and CDR2 SNEGSKA come from the germline V gene (reference sequence). CDR3 length: 13 residues. In DNA form, the CDR3 reads TGCAGTGCAACCGGGACTAGCGGGTACGAGCAGTTCTTC. Protein: CSATGTSGYEQFF.

As for this clonotype: One end of the junction varies from germline; a read error may be responsible. Here the CDR3 reads CASSLALARASTDTQYF. Here the CDR3 DNA reads TGCGCTAGCAGCTTGGCCCTAGCGAGGGCTAGCACAGATACGCAGTATTTT. The V gene is TRBV5-1, the J gene TRBJ2-3; D possibly corresponds to TRBD2 (6 bases). This CDR3 spans 17 amino acids. Germline assignment: CDR1 SGHRS and CDR2 YFSETQ.

Many counts were recorded for this clonotype. DNA of the CDR3: TGTGCCTGGAGTTCCTACGGGGAGCTGTTTTTT. This codes for CAWSSYGELFF. The chain recombines TRBV30 with TRBJ2-2; D gene uncertain. The CDR3 is made up of 11 amino acids. The germline V and J ends were trimmed by 2 bases and 7 bases, with 5 bases remaining between them. In germline, CDR1 is GTSNPN, CDR2 SVGIG (reference sequence).

This clonotype was counted many times. The J gene is TRBJ2-7, the V gene TRBV14; D unclear. V lost 3 bases, J lost 6 bases, and 9 bases lay in between. The CDR3 spans 12 residues. CDR1 is SGHDN and CDR2 is FVKESK in the germline V gene. CDR3 loop: CASSHGWREQYF. In DNA, the CDR3 is TGTGCCAGCAGCCACGGTTGGCGCGAGCAGTACTTC.